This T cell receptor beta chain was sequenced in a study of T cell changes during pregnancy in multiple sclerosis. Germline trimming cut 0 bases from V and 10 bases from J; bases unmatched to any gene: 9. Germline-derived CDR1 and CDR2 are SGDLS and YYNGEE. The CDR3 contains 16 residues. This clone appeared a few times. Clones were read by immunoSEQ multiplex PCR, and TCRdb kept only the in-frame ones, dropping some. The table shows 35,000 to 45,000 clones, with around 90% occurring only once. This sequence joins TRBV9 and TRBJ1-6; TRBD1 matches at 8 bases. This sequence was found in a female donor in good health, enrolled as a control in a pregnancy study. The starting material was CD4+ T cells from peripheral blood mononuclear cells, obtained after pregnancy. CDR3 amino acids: CASSVVWTGRESPLHF. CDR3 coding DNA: TGTGCCAGCAGCGTAGTCTGGACAGGGAGGGAATCACCCCTCCACTTT.